This note documents a single TCR beta chain sequence. Germline CDR1 SGHNT, CDR2 YYREEE (reference sequence). The length of the CDR3 is 15 residues. V was clipped by 4 bases and J by 0 bases, with 12 bases between them. The data belong to a study of blood T cell repertoires in COVID-19. The assay was immunoSEQ multiplex PCR, and TCRdb's table has in-frame clones only and misses some. Among more than 150,000 clones listed, roughly 81% were seen once. The sequence was collected from a woman over 75 with COVID-19, enrolled during active disease. Sequenced sample: peripheral blood. This chain links TRBV5-4 with TRBJ2-3; D is unresolved. CDR3 sequence: CASSVDRRSTDTQYF. As DNA, the CDR3 is TGTGCCAGCAGCGTGGACCGGCGGAGCACAGATACGCAGTATTTT.